Listed here is a single TCR beta chain. TCR beta CDR3 regions were amplified from RNA. The TCR CDR3 was amplified in a first-round RT-PCR using the HTBI primer set. TCRdb re-analysed the multiplex PCR reads in MiXCR, keeping a single row per CDR3 protein. The data contain under 300,000 distinct CDR3 sequences, roughly 22% of them singletons. This entry is derived from a study of T cells in Graves' hyperthyroidism and ophthalmopathy. Diagnosis rested on symptoms, serum thyroxine and TRAb, thyroid ultrasound, and orbital computed tomography. PBMCs came from 9 to 10 ml fresh peripheral blood. The sequenced sample was blood. This receptor was identified in a man younger than 45 with Graves' ophthalmopathy.

The CDR3 region is CASSYRGTQYF. The CDR3 DNA is TGTGCCAGCAGCTACCGTGGTACGCAGTATTTT. The V call is TRBV28, the J call TRBJ2-3; D uncertain. V dropped 6 bases and J dropped 8 bases, with 9 bases sitting between them. Germline CDR1 is MDHEN and CDR2 is SYDVKM. The CDR3 length is 11 residues.